Shown below are 3 T cell receptor beta chains from a single sample sequenced in a study of T cell changes during pregnancy in multiple sclerosis. TCRdb's table, derived via immunoSEQ multiplex PCR, lists solely in-frame clones and lacks some. The data contain under 85,000 clones, about 93% of them singletons. This material consisted of CD4+ T cells from peripheral blood mononuclear cells, taken in the second trimester of pregnancy. The receptors originated from a female donor with multiple sclerosis, enrolled in a pregnancy study.

This chain links TRBV6-5 with TRBJ1-3; no firm D call. V lost 2 bases and J lost 0, with 8 bases in between. There are 15 residues in the CDR3. Germline V lookup: CDR1 MNHEY, CDR2 SVGAGI. DNA for the CDR3: TGTGCCAGCAGTTACAACGCGCGCTCTGGAAACACCATATATTTT. As protein: CASSYNARSGNTIYF.

The chain couples TRBV6-1 to TRBJ2-1, with TRBD1 as a possible D gene (5 bases). The CDR3 is made up of 14 amino acids. Germline V gene data show CDR1 as MNHNS and CDR2 as SASEGT. V shed 7 bases and J shed 0 bases, with 10 bases lying between them. The CDR3 bases are TGTGCCAGCATCAGGGCGAACTCCTACAATGAGCAGTTCTTC. Residues: CASIRANSYNEQFF.

The chain has TRBV11-3 and TRBJ2-1, with TRBD1 as a possible D gene (6 bases). The CDR3 contains 18 residues. The germline V and J ends were trimmed by 0 bases and 1 base, with 16 bases remaining between them. Germline CDR1 is SGHNT and CDR2 is YENEEA. CDR3 sequence (DNA): TGTGCCAGCAGCTTAGACCGATGGGGGCCCACTTCCTACAATGAGCAGTTCTTC. It translates to CASSLDRWGPTSYNEQFF.